The table lists the clone carrying this T cell receptor beta chain with many counts. These data are taken from a study of T-cell memory formation after mild COVID-19. The CDR3 covers 14 residues. V dropped 7 bases and J dropped 3 bases, with 16 bases sitting between them. In germline, CDR1 is SGHVS, CDR2 FQNEAQ. Amplification by 5'RACE using constant-segment primers produced TCR alpha and TCR beta cDNA libraries that carried sample barcodes and UMIs. MiXCR, run by TCRdb on the 5' RACE reads, gives a single entry per CDR3 protein. Among about 150,000 distinct CDR3 sequences listed, 20% to 25% were seen once.

The TCR sequence derives from an adult woman who had mild COVID-19 (a few samples of this study predate the infection). Cell type and time point are not known. The chain is built from TRBV7-8 and TRBJ2-7; D might be TRBD2 (6 bases). The sample consisted of PBMCs or a T cell subset sorted from them (not recorded which). Written as DNA, the CDR3 is TGTGCCAGCAACGTTGGGGAGGATTACTACGAGCAGTACTTC. Its translation is CASNVGEDYYEQYF.